Each of the 5 T cell receptor beta chains below was sequenced from the same sample in a study of shared clonotypes between healthy human individuals. CD8 cells regarded as naive lacked CD45RO, were positively chosen for CCR7, and omitted terminally differentiated effector memory CD45RA+ cells. Sequencing was performed with immunoSEQ multiplex PCR; in TCRdb, only in-frame clones are kept and a portion is missing. Here the sample spans about 2.1 million clones, around 93% being singletons. Sequences were obtained from naive CD8+ T cells from PBMCs. These receptor sequences come from a man between 18 and 35 years old in good health. Some clones in this sample may be carry-over from other donors' samples.

V gene TRBV27 combines with J gene TRBJ2-7; D not certain. V was pared by 8 bases and J by 0 bases, with 17 bases between. Germline V gene data show CDR1 as MNHEY and CDR2 as SMNVEV (reference sequence). The CDR3 extends over 15 amino acids. The DNA of the CDR3 is TGTGCCAGCCGTATTAGGCACCTGAGCTCCTACGAGCAGTACTTC. Protein: CASRIRHLSSYEQYF.

This chain uses TRBV19 with TRBJ1-4; weak D call: TRBD1 (5 bases). CDR3 length: 15 residues. The germline V and J ends were trimmed by 3 bases and 4 bases, with 12 bases remaining between them. The germline V gene has CDR1 LNHDA and CDR2 SQIVND (reference sequence). The CDR3 region is CASSISRAVNEKLFF. CDR3 bases: TGTGCCAGTAGTATCTCCAGGGCGGTTAATGAAAAACTGTTTTTT.

V usage is TRBV9 and J usage is TRBJ2-7, with D possibly being TRBD2 (6 bases). CDR1 and CDR2 (germline): SGDLS, YYNGEE. The CDR3 length is 15 residues. With 0 bases removed from V and 2 bases from J, the gap between germline ends came to 12 bases. As DNA, the CDR3 is TGTGCCAGCAGCGTAGGGGCTAGCGTAACCTACGAGCAGTACTTC. Translated, it gives CASSVGASVTYEQYF.

The chain uses TRBV27 and TRBJ2-5, with TRBD1 matching over 7 bases. V shed 6 bases and J 1 base; nucleotides not matched to a gene: 8. The CDR3 loop spans 15 amino acids. CDR1 and CDR2 (germline): MNHEY, SMNVEV (reference sequence). The CDR3 spells CASRTETGPQETQYF. CDR3 DNA sequence: TGTGCCAGCAGGACCGAGACAGGGCCCCAAGAGACCCAGTACTTC.

Here the CDR3 reads CASSSERYNEQFF. The CDR3 DNA sequence: TGCGCCAGCAGTTCGGAGCGGTACAATGAGCAGTTCTTC. V is TRBV10-1 and J is TRBJ2-1, with a weak D call TRBD2 (5 bases). The length of the CDR3 is 13 residues. V lost 5 bases and J 4 bases, leaving 9 bases between the germline ends. Germline V gives CDR1 WNHNN, CDR2 SYGVQD (reference sequence).